This T cell receptor (beta chain) was retrieved from a study of blood T cell repertoires in COVID-19. Looking at the study overall: Acute and convalescent COVID-19 samples came from the United States, Italy and Spain. Nucleic acid was either cDNA or gDNA, and it came from T cells, B-cell-depleted T cells, or PBMCs.

Clones were sequenced by immunoSEQ multiplex PCR, and TCRdb holds only the in-frame ones, with some missing. The sample lists fewer than 350,000 clones; just over 90% were seen once. Turning to this clone: An end of the junction differs from the germline gene, which may be a read error. At the DNA level, this CDR3 is encoded by other sequences in the same sample as well.

Cohort allocation depended upon clinical history that participants reported. This clonotype was sampled from a woman between 40 and 55 years old with acute COVID-19. The specimen was PBMCs or T cells enriched from blood (not recorded which).

The CDR3 sequence: CASVQGNQPQHF. CDR3 in DNA: TGTGCCAGTGTACAGGGCAATCAACCCCAGCATTTT. The chain couples TRBV19 to TRBJ1-5; tentative D call: TRBD1 (6 bases). Germline lookup yields CDR1 LNHDA and CDR2 SQIVND (reference sequence). The CDR3 length is 12 residues.